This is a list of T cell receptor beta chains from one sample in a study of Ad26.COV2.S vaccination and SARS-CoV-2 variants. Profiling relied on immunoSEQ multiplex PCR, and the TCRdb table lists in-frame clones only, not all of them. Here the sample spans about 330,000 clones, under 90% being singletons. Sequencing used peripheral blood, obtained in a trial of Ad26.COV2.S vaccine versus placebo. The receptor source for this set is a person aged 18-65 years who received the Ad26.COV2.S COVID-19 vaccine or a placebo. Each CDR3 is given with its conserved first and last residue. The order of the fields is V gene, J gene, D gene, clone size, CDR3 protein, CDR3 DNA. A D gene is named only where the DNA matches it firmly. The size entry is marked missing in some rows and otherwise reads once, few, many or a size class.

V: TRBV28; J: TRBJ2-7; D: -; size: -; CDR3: CASRTLQRGNSYEQYF; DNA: TGTGCCAGCAGGACCCTCCAAAGGGGAAACTCCTACGAGCAGTACTTC
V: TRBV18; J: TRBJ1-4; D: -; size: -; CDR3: CASSPWEQALNEKLFF; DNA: TGTGCCAGCTCACCATGGGAACAGGCTTTAAATGAAAAACTGTTTTTT
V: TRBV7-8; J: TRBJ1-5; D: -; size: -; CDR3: CASSPRFGSEQPQHF; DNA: TGTGCCAGCAGCCCTCGGTTTGGCTCGGAACAGCCCCAGCATTTT
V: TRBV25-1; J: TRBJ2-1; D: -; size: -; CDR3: CASSPGGTPYNEQFF; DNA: TGTGCCAGCAGTCCAGGCGGGACACCCTACAATGAGCAGTTCTTC
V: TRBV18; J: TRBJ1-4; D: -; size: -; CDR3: CASSPGLNEKLFF; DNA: TGTGCCAGCTCACCTGGGCTGAATGAAAAACTGTTTTTT
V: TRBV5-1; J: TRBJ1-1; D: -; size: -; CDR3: CASRLDRQQAFF; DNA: TGCGCCAGCAGGCTGGATCGACAGCAAGCTTTCTTT
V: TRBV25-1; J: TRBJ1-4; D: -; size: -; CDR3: CASSAPQGGDEKLFF; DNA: TGTGCCAGCAGTGCCCCACAGGGTGGAGATGAAAAACTGTTTTTT
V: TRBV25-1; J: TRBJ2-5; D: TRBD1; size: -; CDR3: CASSEPGQREETQYF; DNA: TGTGCCAGCAGTGAACCGGGACAGAGAGAGGAGACCCAGTACTTC
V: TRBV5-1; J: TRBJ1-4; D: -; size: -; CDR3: CASSTRLATNEKLFF; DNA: TGCGCCAGCAGCACTCGACTTGCAACTAATGAAAAACTGTTTTTT
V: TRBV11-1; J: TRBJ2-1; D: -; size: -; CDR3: CASSLPSFDEQFF; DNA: TGTGCCAGCAGCTTACCAAGTTTCGATGAGCAGTTCTTC
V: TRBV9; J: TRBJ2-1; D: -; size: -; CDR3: CASSNSYQGNEQFF; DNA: TGTGCCAGCAGCAACAGCTATCAGGGCAATGAGCAGTTCTTC
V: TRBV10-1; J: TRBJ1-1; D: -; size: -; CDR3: CASSESESAGNTEAFF; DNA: TGCGCCAGCAGTGAGTCTGAGAGCGCCGGGAACACTGAAGCTTTCTTT
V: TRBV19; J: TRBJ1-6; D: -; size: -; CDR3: CASSNDPGLAGSPLHF; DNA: TGTGCCAGTAGTAATGATCCGGGACTTGCGGGTTCACCCCTCCACTTT
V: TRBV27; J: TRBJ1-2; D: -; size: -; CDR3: CASSLGQENYGYTF; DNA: TGTGCCAGCAGTTTGGGGCAAGAAAATTATGGCTACACCTTC
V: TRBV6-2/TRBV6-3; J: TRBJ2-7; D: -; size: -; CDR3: CASSYVGGIYEQYF; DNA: TGTGCCAGCAGTTACGTAGGGGGTATCTACGAGCAGTACTTC
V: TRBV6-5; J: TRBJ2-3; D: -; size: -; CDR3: CASSYSRNTQYF; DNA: TGTGCCAGCAGTTACTCTCGTAATACGCAGTATTTT
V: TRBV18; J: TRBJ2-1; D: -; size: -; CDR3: CASSPANEQFF; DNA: TGTGCCAGCTCACCAGCCAATGAGCAGTTCTTC
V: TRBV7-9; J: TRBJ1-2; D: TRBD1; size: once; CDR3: CASSLMLTDRPYGYTF; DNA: TGTGCCAGCAGCTTAATGCTGACGGACAGGCCGTATGGCTACACCTTC